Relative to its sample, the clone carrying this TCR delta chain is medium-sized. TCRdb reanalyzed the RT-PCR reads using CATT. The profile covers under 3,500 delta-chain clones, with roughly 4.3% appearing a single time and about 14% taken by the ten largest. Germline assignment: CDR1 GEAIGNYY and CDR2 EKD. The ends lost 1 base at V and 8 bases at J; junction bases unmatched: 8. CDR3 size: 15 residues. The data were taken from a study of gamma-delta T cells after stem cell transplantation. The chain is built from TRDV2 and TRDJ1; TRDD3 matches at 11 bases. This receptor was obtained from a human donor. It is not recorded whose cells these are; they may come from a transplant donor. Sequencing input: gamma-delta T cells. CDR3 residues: CACDTLAGGYPKLIF. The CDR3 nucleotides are TGTGCCTGTGACACACTTGCTGGGGGATACCCCAAACTCATCTTT.